The T cell receptor (beta chain) described here comes from a study of cytomegalovirus exposure and HLA in healthy donors. Study information: Most genotyped donors, around four fifths of roughly 400, had Caucasian-associated genetic ancestry.

Looked up from germline, CDR1 is LGHNA and CDR2 is YNFKEQ. V dropped 3 bases and J dropped 6; count of bases not matched to a gene: 5. CDR3 length equals 14 residues. Concerning this clone: The antigen is not known.

The PCR contained 60 Vbeta and 13 Jbeta primers. Assay: immunoSEQ multiplex PCR; the TCRdb copy retains only in-frame clones and omits some. The sample has some 69,000 clones, 65% to 70% seen once. Whole-study findings and limits: HLA restriction was apparent for most CMV-associated TCR beta chains in a later analysis. Later on, an analysis found that several of the most significant clusters appeared to be linked to common viral pathogens, which included parvovirus B19.

The sequence came from a male donor in good health and CMV-seropositive. The rearrangement uses TRBV4-2 and TRBJ1-3, with TRBD1 matching over 7 bases. The sequenced sample was PBMCs. CDR3 sequence reads: CASSQMTGINTIYF. For the CDR3, the DNA is TGTGCCAGCAGCCAGATGACAGGGATAAACACCATATATTTT.